This T cell receptor beta chain was profiled in a study of blood T cells in healthy people across ages. Study results and caveats: Significant beta diversity loss was already apparent by age about 42, declining roughly linearly. Long-lived donors exceeded aged donors in naive CD4+ cells and diversity.

Comments on this clonotype: The antigen is undetermined.

Primers used in a second PCR of about 6 to 11 cycles were a sample-barcoded 5' primer and a J-beta primer mix. Researchers report that a template-switch adaptor with 12 random nucleotides tagged each cDNA molecule. In TCRdb, the 5' RACE reads were re-called with MiXCR into one record per CDR3 protein. The sample records more than 1,000,000 distinct CDR3 sequences, 25% being singletons. This CDR3 has 15 residues. Germline V CDR1 and CDR2: MDHEN, SYDVKM. V was trimmed by 6 bases and J by 1 base, leaving 15 bases between them. This same sample was also taken into another study, of T cells of mothers and their children.

Sequenced material: blood. The J gene is TRBJ2-5, the V gene TRBV28, with D unresolved. The sequence derives from a girl aged 2-10 years in good health. CDR3 residues: CASSPDIRFQETQYF. The CDR3 DNA follows: TGTGCCAGCAGCCCCGATATACGTTTCCAAGAGACCCAGTACTTC.